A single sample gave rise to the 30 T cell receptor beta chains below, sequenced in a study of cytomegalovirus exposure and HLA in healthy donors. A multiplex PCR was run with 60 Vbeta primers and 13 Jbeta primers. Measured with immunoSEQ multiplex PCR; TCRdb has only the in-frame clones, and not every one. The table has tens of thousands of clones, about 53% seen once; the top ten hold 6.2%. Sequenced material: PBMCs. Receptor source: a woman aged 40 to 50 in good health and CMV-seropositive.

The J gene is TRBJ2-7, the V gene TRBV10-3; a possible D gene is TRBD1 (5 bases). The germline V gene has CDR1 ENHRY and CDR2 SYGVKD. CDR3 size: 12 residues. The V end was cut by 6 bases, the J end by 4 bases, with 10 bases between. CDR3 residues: CAIRDPGYEQYF. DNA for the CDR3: TGTGCCATCAGGGACCCAGGGTACGAGCAGTACTTC.

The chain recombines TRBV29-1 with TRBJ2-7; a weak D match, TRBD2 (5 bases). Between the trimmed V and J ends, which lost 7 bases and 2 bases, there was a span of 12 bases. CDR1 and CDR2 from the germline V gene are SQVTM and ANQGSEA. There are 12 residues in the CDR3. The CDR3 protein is CSASGKTYEQYF. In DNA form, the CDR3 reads TGCAGCGCCTCCGGGAAAACCTACGAGCAGTACTTC.

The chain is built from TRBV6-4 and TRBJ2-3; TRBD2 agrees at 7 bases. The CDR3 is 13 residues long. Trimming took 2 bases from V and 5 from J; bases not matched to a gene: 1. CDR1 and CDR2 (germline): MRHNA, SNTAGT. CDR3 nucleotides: TGTGCCAGCAGTGACGGGGGGGGAGATACGCAGTATTTT. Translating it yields CASSDGGGDTQYF.

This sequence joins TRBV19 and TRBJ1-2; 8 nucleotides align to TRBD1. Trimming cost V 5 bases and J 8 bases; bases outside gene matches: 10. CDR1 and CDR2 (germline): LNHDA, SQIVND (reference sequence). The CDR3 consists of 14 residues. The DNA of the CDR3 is TGTGCCAGTAGTTTACGGACAGGGAGACACGGCTACACCTTC. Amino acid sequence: CASSLRTGRHGYTF.

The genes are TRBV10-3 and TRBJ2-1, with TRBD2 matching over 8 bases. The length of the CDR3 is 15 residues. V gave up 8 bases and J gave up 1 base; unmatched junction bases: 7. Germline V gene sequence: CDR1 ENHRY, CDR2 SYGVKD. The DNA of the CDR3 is TGTGCCATCGCCCGGAGCGGGGGTTCCTACAATGAGCAGTTCTTC. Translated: CAIARSGGSYNEQFF.

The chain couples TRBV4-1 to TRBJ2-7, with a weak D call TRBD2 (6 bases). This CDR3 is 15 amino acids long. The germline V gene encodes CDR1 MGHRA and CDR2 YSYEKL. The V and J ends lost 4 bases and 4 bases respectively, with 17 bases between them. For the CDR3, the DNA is TGCGCCAGCAGCCCAAGGACGAGACTAGGATACGAGCAGTACTTC. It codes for CASSPRTRLGYEQYF.

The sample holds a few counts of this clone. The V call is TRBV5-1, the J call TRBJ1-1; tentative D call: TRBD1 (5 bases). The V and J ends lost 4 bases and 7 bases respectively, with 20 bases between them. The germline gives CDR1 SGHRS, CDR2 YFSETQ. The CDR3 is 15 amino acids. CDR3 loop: CASSPQGQGESEAFF. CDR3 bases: TGCGCCAGCAGCCCTCAAGGGCAGGGTGAGAGTGAAGCTTTCTTT.

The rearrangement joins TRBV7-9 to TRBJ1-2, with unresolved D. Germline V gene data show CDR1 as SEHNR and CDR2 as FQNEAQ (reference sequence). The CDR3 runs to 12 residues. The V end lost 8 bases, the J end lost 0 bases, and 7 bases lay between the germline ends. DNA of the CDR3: TGTGCCAGCCGCTCCGCTAACTATGGCTACACCTTC. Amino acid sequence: CASRSANYGYTF.

Here the CDR3 DNA reads TGTGCCAGCAGCAGCCCATGGACAGACTTGAACACTGAAGCTTTCTTT. Translated: CASSSPWTDLNTEAFF. The chain links TRBV5-6 to TRBJ1-1; tentatively, D is TRBD1 (6 bases). The length of the CDR3 is 16 residues. The ends were cut back, 4 bases at V and 0 bases at J, with 16 bases in the middle. Germline CDR1 SGHDT, CDR2 YYEEEE.

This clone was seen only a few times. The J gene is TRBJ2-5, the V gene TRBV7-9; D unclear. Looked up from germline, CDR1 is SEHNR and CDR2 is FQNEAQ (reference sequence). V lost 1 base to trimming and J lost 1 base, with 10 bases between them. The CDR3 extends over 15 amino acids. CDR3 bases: TGTGCCAGCAGCTTAGAATGGGCAGCCCAAGAGACCCAGTACTTC. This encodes CASSLEWAAQETQYF.

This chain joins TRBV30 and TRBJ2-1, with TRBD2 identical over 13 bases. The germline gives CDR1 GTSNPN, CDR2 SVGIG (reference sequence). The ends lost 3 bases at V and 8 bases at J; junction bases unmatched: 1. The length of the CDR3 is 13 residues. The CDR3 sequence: CAWSGLAGDEQFF. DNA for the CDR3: TGTGCCTGGAGCGGACTAGCGGGGGATGAGCAGTTCTTC.

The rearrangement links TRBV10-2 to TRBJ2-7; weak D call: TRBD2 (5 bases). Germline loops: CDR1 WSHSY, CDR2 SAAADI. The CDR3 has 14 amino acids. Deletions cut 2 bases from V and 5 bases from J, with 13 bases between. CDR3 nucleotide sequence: TGCGCCAGCAGTGAGACCCGGGGAGAAGACGAGCAGTACTTC. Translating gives CASSETRGEDEQYF.

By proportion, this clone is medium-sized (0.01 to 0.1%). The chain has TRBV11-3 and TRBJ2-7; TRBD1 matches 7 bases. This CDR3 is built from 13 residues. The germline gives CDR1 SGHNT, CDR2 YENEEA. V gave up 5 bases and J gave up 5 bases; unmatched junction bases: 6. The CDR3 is CASSRGTANEQYF. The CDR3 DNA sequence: TGTGCCAGCAGCCGAGGGACAGCCAACGAGCAGTACTTC. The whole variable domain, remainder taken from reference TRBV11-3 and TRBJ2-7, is EAGVVQSPRYKIIEKKQPVAFWCNPISGHNTLYWYLQNLGQGPELLIRYENEEAVDDSQLPKDRFSAERLKGVDSTLKIQPAELGDSAVYLCASSRGTANEQYFGPGTRLTVT.

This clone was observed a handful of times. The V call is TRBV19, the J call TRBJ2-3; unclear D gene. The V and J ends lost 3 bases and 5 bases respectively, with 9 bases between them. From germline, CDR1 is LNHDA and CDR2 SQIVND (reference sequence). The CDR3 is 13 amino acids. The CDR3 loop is CASSINILDTQYF. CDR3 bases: TGTGCCAGTAGTATTAACATTCTAGATACGCAGTATTTT.

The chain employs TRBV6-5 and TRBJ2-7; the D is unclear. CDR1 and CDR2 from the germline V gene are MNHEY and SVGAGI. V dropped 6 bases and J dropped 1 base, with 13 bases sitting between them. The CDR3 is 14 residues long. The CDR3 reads CASRPPRPSYEQYF. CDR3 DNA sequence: TGTGCCAGCAGACCCCCCAGGCCTTCCTACGAGCAGTACTTC.

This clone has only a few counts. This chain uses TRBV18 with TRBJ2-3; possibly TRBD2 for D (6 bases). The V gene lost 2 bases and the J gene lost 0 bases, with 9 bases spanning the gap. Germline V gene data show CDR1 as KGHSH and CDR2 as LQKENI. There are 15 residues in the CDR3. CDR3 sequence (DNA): TGTGCCAGCTCACCAGGGGGGTCTAGCACAGATACGCAGTATTTT. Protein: CASSPGGSSTDTQYF.

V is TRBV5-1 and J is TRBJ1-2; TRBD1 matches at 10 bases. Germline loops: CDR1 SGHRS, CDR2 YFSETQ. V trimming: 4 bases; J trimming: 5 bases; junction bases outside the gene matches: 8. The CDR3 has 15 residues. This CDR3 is CASSLGSDRGYGYTF. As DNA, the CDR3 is TGCGCCAGCAGCCTAGGTTCGGACAGGGGGTATGGCTACACCTTC.

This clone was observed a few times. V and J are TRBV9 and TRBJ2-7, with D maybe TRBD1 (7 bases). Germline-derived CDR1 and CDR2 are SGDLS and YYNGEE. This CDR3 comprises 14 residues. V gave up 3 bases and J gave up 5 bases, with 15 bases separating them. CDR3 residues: CASSAGGPGDEQYF. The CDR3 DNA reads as TGTGCCAGCAGCGCAGGGGGTCCGGGGGACGAGCAGTACTTC.

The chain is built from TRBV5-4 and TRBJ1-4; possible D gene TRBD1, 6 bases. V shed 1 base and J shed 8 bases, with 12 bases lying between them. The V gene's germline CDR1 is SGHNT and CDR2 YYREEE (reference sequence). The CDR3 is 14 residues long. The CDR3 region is CASSLWTAREKLFF. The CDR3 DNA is TGTGCCAGCAGCTTGTGGACAGCCAGGGAAAAACTGTTTTTT.

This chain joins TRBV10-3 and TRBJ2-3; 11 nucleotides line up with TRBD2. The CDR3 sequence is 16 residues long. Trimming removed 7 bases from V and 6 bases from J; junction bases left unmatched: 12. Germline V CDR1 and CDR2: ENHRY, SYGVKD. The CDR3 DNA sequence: TGTGCCATCACTTCGCGGCTAGCGGGGGGTCCCGATACGCAGTATTTT. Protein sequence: CAITSRLAGGPDTQYF.

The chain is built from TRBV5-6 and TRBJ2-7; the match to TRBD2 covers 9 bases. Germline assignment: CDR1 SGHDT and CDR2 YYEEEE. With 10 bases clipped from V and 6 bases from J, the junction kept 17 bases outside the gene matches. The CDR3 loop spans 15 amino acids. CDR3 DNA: TGTGCCTCCTGCCAGATTGCGCGGGGGGGCTGCGAGCAGTACTTC. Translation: CASCQIARGGCEQYF.

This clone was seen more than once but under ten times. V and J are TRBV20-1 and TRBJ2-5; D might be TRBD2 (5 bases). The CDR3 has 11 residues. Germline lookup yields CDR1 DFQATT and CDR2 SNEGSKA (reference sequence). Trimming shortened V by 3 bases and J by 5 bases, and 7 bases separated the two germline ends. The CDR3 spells CSASPGETQYF. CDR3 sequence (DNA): TGCAGTGCTAGCCCGGGGGAGACCCAGTACTTC.

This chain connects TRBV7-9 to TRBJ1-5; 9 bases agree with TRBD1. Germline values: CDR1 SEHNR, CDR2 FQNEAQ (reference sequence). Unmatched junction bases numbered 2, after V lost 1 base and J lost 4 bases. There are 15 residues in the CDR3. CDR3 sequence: CASSLGGQGNQPQHF. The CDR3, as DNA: TGTGCCAGCAGCTTAGGGGGACAGGGTAATCAGCCCCAGCATTTT.

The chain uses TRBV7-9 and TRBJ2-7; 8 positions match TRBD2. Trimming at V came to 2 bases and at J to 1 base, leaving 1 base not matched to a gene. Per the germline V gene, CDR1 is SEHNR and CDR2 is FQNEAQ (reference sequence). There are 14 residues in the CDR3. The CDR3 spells CASSLIAGSYEQYF. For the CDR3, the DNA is TGTGCCAGCAGCTTAATAGCGGGGTCCTACGAGCAGTACTTC.

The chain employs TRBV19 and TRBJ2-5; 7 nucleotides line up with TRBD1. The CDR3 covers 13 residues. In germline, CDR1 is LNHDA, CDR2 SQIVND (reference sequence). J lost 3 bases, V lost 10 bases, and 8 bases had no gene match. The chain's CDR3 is CATEDRREETQYF. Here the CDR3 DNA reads TGTGCCACCGAGGACAGGAGAGAAGAGACCCAGTACTTC.

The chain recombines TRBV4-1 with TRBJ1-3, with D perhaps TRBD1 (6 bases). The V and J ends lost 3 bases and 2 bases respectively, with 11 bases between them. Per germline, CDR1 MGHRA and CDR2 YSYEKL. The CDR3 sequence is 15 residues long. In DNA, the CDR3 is TGCGCCAGCAGCCAGAGGACAGTCGCTGGAAACACCATATATTTT. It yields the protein CASSQRTVAGNTIYF.

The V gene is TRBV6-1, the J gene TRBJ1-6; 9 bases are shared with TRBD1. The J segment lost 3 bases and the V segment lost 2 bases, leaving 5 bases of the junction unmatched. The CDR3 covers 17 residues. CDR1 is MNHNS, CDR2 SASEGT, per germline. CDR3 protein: CASSEQAGQGYNSPLHF. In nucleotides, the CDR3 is TGTGCCAGCAGTGAACAAGCGGGACAGGGCTATAATTCACCCCTCCACTTT.

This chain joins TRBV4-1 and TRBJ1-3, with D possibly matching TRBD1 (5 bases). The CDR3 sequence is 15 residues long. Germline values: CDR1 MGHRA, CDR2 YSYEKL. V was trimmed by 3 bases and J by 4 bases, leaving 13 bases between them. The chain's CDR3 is CASSQTVSAGNTIYF. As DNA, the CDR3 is TGCGCCAGCAGCCAGACAGTCTCCGCCGGAAACACCATATATTTT.

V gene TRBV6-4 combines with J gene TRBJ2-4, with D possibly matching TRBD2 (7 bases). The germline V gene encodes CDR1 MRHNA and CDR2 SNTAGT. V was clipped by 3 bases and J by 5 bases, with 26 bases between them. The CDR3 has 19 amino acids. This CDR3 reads CASSDKDGGGGAEENIQYF. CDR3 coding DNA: TGTGCCAGCAGTGATAAAGATGGAGGGGGGGGCGCAGAGGAAAACATTCAGTACTTC.

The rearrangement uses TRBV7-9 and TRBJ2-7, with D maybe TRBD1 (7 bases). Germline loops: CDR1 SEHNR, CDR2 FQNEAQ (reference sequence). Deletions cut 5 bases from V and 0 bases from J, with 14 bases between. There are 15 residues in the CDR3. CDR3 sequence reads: CASSRGTADSYEQYF. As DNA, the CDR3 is TGTGCCAGCAGCCGCGGGACAGCGGACTCCTACGAGCAGTACTTC.